This T cell receptor beta chain derives from a study of T cell responses to AZD1222 COVID-19 vaccine. Here immunoSEQ multiplex PCR was the method, and the copy in TCRdb shows in-frame clones only, minus some. The sample records over 85,000 clones, roughly nine tenths being singletons. As concerns this clone: The junction shows a germline mismatch at one end, possibly a read error.

In germline, CDR1 is SNHLY, CDR2 FYNNEI. CDR3 size: 15 residues. The sequence was obtained from an adult in good health. The chain employs TRBV2 and TRBJ2-5, with TRBD2 matching over 10 bases. Source: peripheral blood, taken on day 0 of AZD1222 vaccination. Here the CDR3 DNA reads TGTGCCAGCAGAGAAGCGGGAGGGGGCAAAGAGACCCAGTACTTC. Translated: CASREAGGGKETQYF. Based on the CDR3 plus reference TRBV2 and TRBJ2-5, the full variable domain is EPEVTQTPSHQVTQMGQEVILRCVPISNHLYFYWYRQILGQKVEFLVSFYNNEISEKSEIFDDQFSVERPDGSNFTLKIRSTKLEDSAMYFCASREAGGGKETQYFGPGTRLLVL.